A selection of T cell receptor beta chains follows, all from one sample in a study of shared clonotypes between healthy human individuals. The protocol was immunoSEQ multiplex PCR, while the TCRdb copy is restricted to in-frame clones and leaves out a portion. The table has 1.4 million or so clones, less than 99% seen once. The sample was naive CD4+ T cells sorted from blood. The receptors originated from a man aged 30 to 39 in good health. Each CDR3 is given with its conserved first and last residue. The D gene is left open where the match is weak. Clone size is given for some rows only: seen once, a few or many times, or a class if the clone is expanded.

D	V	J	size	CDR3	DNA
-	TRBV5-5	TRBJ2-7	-	CASSLSSYEQYF	TGTGCCAGCAGCTTAAGCTCCTACGAGCAGTACTTC
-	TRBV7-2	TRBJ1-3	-	CASSPRPHPNSGNTIYF	TGTGCCAGCAGCCCAAGACCACATCCGAACTCTGGAAACACCATATATTTT
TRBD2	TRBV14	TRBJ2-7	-	CASSEGLAGLYEQYF	TGTGCCAGCAGCGAAGGACTAGCGGGTTTGTACGAGCAGTACTTC
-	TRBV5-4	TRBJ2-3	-	CASSPAAGQSGTDTQYF	TGTGCCAGCAGCCCGGCGGCGGGACAGAGCGGAACAGATACGCAGTATTTT
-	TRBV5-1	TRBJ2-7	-	CASSFTGTSGYEQYF	TGCGCCAGCAGCTTCACAGGGACGTCGGGTTACGAGCAGTACTTC
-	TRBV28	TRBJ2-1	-	CASRRDINEQFF	TGTGCCAGCAGACGAGACATCAATGAGCAGTTCTTC
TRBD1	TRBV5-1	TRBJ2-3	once	CASTQGAHGTDTQYF	TGCGCCAGTACTCAGGGGGCACATGGCACAGATACGCAGTATTTT
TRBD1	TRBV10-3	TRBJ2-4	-	CAISERQGANIQYF	TGTGCCATCAGTGAAAGACAGGGAGCAAACATTCAGTACTTC
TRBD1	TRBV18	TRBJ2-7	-	CASSPTRGLGGGGYEQYF	TGTGCCAGCTCACCCACCCGAGGATTAGGGGGCGGAGGCTACGAGCAGTACTTC
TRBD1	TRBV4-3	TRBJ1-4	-	CASSLSKGAGATNEKLFF	TGCGCCAGCAGCCTCTCGAAGGGGGCGGGGGCAACTAATGAAAAACTGTTTTTT
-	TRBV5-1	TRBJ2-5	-	CASSLDAVQETQYF	TGCGCCAGCAGCTTGGACGCAGTTCAAGAGACCCAGTACTTC
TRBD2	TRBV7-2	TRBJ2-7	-	CASRPRTSAYEQYF	TGTGCCAGCAGACCTCGGACTAGCGCCTACGAGCAGTACTTC
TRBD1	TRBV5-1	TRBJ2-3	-	CASSLGTGGADTQYF	TGCGCCAGCAGCTTGGGGACAGGTGGGGCAGATACGCAGTATTTT
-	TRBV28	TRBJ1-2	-	CASSTPRGHLYGYTF	TGTGCCAGCAGTACCCCGCGGGGACACCTCTATGGCTACACCTTC
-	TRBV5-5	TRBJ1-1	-	CASSPENTEAFF	TGTGCCAGCAGCCCGGAGAACACTGAAGCTTTCTTT
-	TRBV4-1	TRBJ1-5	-	CASSHVADRPFNQPQHF	TGCGCCAGCAGCCACGTCGCGGACAGACCATTCAATCAGCCCCAGCATTTT
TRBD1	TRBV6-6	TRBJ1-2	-	CASRPGTAHGYTF	TGTGCCAGCAGACCGGGGACAGCACATGGCTACACCTTC
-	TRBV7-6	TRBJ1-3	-	CASSPRTASGNTIYF	TGTGCCAGCAGCCCAAGGACCGCCTCTGGAAACACCATATATTTT
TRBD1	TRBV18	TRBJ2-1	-	CASSPGTGDNEQFF	TGTGCCAGCTCACCGGGGACAGGAGACAATGAGCAGTTCTTC
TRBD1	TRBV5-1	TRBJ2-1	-	CASSLSGTGWGEQFF	TGCGCCAGCAGCCTGTCCGGGACAGGGTGGGGTGAGCAGTTCTTC
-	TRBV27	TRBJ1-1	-	CASQVQGTNTEAFF	TGTGCCAGCCAGGTACAGGGAACCAACACTGAAGCTTTCTTT
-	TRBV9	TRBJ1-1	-	CASSTRDRNTEAFF	TGTGCCAGCAGCACCCGGGACCGGAACACTGAAGCTTTCTTT
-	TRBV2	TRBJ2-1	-	CASSENIYNEQFF	TGTGCCAGCAGTGAAAATATATACAATGAGCAGTTCTTC
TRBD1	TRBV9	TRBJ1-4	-	CASSVGGQAGREKLFF	TGTGCCAGCAGCGTAGGCGGACAGGCCGGGAGGGAAAAACTGTTTTTT
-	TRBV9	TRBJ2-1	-	CASSVDPTNNEQFF	TGTGCCAGCAGCGTAGATCCAACGAACAATGAGCAGTTCTTC
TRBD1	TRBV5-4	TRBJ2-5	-	CASSGGDRGRETQYF	TGTGCCAGCAGCGGTGGGGACAGGGGAAGAGAGACCCAGTACTTC
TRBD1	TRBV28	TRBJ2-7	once	CASSEGTGFYEQYF	TGTGCCAGCAGTGAAGGGACAGGTTTCTACGAGCAGTACTTC
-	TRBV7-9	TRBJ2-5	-	CASSFYPQETQYF	TGTGCCAGCAGCTTCTACCCCCAAGAGACCCAGTACTTC
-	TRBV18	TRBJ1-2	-	CASSPPVGGYTF	TGTGCCAGCTCACCTCCTGTGGGAGGCTACACCTTC
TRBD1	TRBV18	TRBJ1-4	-	CASSPLAGTAATNEKLFF	TGTGCCAGCTCACCATTGGCTGGGACAGCCGCAACTAATGAAAAACTGTTTTTT
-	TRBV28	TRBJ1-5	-	CASSLRGGALYSNQPQHF	TGTGCCAGCAGTTTACGGGGGGGGGCGCTCTATAGCAATCAGCCCCAGCATTTT
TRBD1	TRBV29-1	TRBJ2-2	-	CSVEDRGKSGELFF	TGCAGCGTTGAAGACAGGGGGAAGAGCGGGGAGCTGTTTTTT
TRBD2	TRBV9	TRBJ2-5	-	CASSTSLSGMGQETQYF	TGTGCCAGCAGCACCAGTCTTAGCGGGATGGGACAAGAGACCCAGTACTTC
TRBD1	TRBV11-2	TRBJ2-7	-	CASSPRSGTAYEQYF	TGTGCCAGCAGCCCTAGGTCCGGGACAGCATACGAGCAGTACTTC
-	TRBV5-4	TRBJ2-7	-	CASSPGFSYEQYF	TGTGCCAGCAGCCCCGGCTTCTCCTACGAGCAGTACTTC
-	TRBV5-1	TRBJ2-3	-	CASSLEGGKGTDTQYF	TGCGCCAGCAGCTTGGAGGGGGGAAAGGGCACAGATACGCAGTATTTT
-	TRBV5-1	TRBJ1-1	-	CASSSARDSRGNTEAFF	TGCGCCAGCAGCTCAGCGAGGGATTCCAGGGGGAACACTGAAGCTTTCTTT
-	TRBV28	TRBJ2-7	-	CASSLRQGFSYEQYF	TGTGCCAGCAGTTTAAGGCAGGGTTTTTCCTACGAGCAGTACTTC
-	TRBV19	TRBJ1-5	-	CASSLRDVWIRTGKGPQHF	TGTGCCAGTAGTCTCCGGGACGTATGGATCCGGACGGGCAAAGGACCCCAGCATTTT
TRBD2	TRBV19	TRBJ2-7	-	CASSIVAGGPHNEQYF	TGTGCCAGTAGTATAGTAGCGGGAGGTCCACATAACGAGCAGTACTTC
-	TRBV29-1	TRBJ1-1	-	CSVVGLVEAFF	TGCAGCGTTGTGGGGTTGGTTGAAGCTTTCTTT
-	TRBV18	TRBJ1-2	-	CASSPPRRDYGYTF	TGTGCCAGCTCACCACCGAGGAGGGACTATGGCTACACCTTC
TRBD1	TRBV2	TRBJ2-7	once	CASRNQGARYEQYF	TGTGCCAGCAGGAATCAGGGGGCTAGGTACGAGCAGTACTTC
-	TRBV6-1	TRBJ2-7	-	CASSQGGDNYEQYF	TGTGCCAGCAGCCAAGGGGGGGACAACTACGAGCAGTACTTC
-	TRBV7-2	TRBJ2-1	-	CASRERAHEQFF	TGTGCCAGCAGAGAAAGGGCACATGAGCAGTTCTTC
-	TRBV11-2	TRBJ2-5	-	CASRFSPRGNYQETQYF	TGTGCCAGCAGGTTTTCCCCGCGGGGAAATTACCAAGAGACCCAGTACTTC
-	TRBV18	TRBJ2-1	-	CASSDRQEQFF	TGTGCCAGCTCGGACCGACAGGAGCAGTTCTTC
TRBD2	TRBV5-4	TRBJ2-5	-	CASSLESLAGNQYF	TGTGCCAGCAGCTTGGAGTCCCTAGCGGGAAACCAGTACTTC
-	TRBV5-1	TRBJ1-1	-	CASSFDSGGSRDTEAFF	TGCGCCAGCAGCTTTGACAGCGGGGGGTCTAGAGACACTGAAGCTTTCTTT
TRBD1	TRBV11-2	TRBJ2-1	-	CASSLLGQALNNEQFF	TGTGCCAGCAGCTTACTGGGACAGGCGCTCAATAATGAGCAGTTCTTC
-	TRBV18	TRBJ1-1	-	CASSPPSYTEAFF	TGTGCCAGCTCACCACCGTCGTACACTGAAGCTTTCTTT
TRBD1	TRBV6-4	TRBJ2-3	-	CASSRRGQGASTDTQYF	TGTGCCAGCAGTCGCAGGGGACAGGGGGCCAGCACAGATACGCAGTATTTT
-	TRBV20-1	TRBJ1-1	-	CGAGRVEAFF	TGCGGGGCGGGGCGGGTTGAAGCTTTCTTT